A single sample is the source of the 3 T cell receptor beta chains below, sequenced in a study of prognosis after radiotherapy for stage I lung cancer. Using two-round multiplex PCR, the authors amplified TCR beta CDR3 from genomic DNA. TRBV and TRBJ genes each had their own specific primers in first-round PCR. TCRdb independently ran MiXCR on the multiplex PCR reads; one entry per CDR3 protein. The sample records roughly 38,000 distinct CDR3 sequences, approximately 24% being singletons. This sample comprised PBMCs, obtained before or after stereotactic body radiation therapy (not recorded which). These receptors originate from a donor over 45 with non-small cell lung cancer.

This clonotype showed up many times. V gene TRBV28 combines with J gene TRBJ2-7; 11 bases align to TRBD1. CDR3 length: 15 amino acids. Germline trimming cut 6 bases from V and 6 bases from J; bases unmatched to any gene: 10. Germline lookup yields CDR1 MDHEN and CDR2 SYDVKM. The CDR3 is CASSPSGTGGREQYF. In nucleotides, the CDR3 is TGTGCCAGCAGCCCTTCCGGGACAGGGGGTCGCGAGCAGTACTTC.

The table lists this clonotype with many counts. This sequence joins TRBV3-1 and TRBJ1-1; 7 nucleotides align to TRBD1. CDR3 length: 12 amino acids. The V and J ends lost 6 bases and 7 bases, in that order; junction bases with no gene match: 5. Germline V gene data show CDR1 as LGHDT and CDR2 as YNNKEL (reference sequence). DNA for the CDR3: TGTGCCAGCAGGCGACAGGGCCTTGAAGCTTTCTTT. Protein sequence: CASRRQGLEAFF.

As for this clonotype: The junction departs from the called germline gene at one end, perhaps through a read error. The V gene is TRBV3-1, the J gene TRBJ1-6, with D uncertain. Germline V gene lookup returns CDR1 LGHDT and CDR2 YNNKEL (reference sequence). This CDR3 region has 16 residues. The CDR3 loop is CASRLNQGSYNSPLHF. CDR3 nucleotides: TGTGCCAGCAGATTGAACCAAGGGTCCTATAATTCACCTCTCCACTTT.